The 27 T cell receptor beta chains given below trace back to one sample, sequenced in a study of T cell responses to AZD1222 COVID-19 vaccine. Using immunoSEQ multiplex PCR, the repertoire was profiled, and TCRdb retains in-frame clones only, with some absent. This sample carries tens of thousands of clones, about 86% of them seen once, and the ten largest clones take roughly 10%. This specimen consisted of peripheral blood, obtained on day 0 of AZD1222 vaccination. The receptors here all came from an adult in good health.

Here the CDR3 reads CASSPLPGGSGTGELFF. The CDR3 DNA reads as TGTGCCAGCAGCCCCCTCCCGGGAGGGAGCGGCACCGGGGAGCTGTTTTTT. This chain uses TRBV7-6 with TRBJ2-2; the match to TRBD2 covers 8 bases. V was pared by 5 bases and J by 4 bases, with 12 bases of the junction left unmatched. Germline CDR1 is SGHVS and CDR2 is FNYEAQ. The CDR3 extends over 17 amino acids. Complete variable domain (other parts from reference TRBV7-6 and TRBJ2-2): GAGVSQSPRYKVTKRGQDVALRCDPISGHVSLYWYRQALGQGPEFLTYFNYEAQQDKSGLPNDRFSAERPEGSISTLTIQRTEQRDSAMYRCASSPLPGGSGTGELFFGEGSRLTVL.

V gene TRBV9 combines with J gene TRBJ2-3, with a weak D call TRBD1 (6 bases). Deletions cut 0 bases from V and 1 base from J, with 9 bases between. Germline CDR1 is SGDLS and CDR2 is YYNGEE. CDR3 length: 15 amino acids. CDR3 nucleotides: TGTGCCAGCAGCGTAGTAGGGGGAGGCACAGATACGCAGTATTTT. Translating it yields CASSVVGGGTDTQYF.

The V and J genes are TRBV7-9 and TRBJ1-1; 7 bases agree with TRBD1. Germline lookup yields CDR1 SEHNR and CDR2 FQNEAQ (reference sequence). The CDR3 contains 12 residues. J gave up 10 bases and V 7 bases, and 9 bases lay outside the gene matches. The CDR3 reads CASMRETGSAFF. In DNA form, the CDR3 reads TGTGCCAGCATGCGAGAGACAGGGTCAGCTTTCTTT.

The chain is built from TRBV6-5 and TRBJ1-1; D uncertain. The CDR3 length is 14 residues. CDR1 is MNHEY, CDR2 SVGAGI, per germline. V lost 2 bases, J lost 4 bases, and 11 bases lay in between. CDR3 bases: TGTGCCAGCAGTTACGTTGCCAGAGGCACTGAAGCTTTCTTT. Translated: CASSYVARGTEAFF.

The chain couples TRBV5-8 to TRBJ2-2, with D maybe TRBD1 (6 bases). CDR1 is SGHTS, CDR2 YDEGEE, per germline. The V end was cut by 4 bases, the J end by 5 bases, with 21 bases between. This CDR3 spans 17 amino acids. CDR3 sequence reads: CASSPWTGTRGTGELFF. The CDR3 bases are TGTGCCAGCAGCCCATGGACCGGGACAAGAGGGACCGGGGAGCTGTTTTTT.

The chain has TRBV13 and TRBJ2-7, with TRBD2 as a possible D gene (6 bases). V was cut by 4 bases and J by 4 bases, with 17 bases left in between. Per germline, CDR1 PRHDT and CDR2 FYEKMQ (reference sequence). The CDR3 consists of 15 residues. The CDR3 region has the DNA TGTGCCAGCAGCTCCCAACGGGAGTATTTGTACGAGCAGTACTTC. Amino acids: CASSSQREYLYEQYF.

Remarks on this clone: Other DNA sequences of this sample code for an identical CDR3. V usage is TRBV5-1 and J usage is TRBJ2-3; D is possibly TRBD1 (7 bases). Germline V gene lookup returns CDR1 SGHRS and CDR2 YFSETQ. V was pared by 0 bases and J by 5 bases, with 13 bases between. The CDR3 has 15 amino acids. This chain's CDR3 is CASSLARGRGDTQYF. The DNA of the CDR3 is TGCGCCAGCAGCTTGGCTAGGGGGCGGGGAGATACGCAGTATTTT.

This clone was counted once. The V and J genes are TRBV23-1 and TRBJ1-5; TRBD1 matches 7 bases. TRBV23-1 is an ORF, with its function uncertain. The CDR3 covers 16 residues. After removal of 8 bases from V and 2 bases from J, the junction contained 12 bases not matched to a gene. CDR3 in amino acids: CASPPAGGEGNQPQHF. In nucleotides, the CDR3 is TGCGCCAGCCCCCCGGCAGGGGGAGAGGGCAATCAGCCCCAGCATTTT.

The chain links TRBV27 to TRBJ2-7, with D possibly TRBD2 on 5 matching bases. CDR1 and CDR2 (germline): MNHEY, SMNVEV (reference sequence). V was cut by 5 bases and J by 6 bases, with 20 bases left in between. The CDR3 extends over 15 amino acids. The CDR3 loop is CASSRSGIPWGEQYF. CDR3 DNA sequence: TGTGCCAGCAGTCGCTCCGGGATTCCATGGGGCGAGCAGTACTTC.

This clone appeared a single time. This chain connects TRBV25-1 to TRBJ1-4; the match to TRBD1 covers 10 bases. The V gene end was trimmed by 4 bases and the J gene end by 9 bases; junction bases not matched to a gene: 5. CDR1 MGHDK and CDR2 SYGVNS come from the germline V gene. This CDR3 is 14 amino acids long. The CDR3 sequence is CASSVDRGRQKLFF. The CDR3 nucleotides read TGTGCCAGCAGTGTCGACAGGGGGCGGCAAAAACTGTTTTTT.

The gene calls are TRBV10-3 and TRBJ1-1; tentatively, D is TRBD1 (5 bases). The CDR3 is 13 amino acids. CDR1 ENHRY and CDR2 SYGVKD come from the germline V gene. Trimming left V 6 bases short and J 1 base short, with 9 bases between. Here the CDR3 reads CAIRGRENTEAFF. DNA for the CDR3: TGTGCCATCAGGGGCAGGGAGAACACTGAAGCTTTCTTT.

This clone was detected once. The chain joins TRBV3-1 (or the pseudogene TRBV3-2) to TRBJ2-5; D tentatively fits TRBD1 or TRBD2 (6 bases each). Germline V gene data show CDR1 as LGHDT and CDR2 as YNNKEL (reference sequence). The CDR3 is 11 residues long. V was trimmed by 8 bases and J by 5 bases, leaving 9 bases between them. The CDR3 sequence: CASGGGETQYF. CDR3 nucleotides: TGTGCCAGCGGAGGGGGGGAGACCCAGTACTTC.

The CDR3: CASTGQGLSLDRGYTF. Here the CDR3 DNA reads TGCGCCAGCACCGGACAGGGGCTAAGTCTTGATCGGGGCTACACCTTC. The rearrangement uses TRBV10-1 and TRBJ1-2; 9 nucleotides line up with TRBD1. This CDR3 is built from 16 residues. Germline CDR1 reads WNHNN; CDR2 reads SYGVQD (reference sequence). J lost 8 bases, V lost 7 bases, and 17 bases had no gene match.

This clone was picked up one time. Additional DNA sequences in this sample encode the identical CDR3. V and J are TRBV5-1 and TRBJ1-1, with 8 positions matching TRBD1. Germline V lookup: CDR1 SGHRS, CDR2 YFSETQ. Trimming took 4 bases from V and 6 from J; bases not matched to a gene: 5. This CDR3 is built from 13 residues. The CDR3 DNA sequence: TGCGCCAGCAGCCTGACAGGGGTCGCTGAAGCTTTCTTT. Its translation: CASSLTGVAEAFF.

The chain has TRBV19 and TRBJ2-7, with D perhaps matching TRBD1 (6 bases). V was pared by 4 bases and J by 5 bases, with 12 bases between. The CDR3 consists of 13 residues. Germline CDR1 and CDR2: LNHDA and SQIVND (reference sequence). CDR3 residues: CASSNVQGHEQYF. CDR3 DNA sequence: TGTGCCAGTAGTAACGTACAGGGACACGAGCAGTACTTC.

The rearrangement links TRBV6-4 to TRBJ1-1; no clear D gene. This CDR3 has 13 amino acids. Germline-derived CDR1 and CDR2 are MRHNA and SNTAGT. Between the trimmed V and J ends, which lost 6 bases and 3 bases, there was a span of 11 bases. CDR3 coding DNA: TGTGCCAGCAGCCTAGGTAGCGACACTGAAGCTTTCTTT. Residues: CASSLGSDTEAFF.

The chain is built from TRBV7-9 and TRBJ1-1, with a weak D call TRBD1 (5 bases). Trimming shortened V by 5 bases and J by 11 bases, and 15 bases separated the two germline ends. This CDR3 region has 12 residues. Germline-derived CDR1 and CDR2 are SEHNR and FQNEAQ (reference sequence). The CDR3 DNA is TGTGCCAGCAGCGCGGACGGGGGGGTTGCTTTCTTT. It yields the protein CASSADGGVAFF.

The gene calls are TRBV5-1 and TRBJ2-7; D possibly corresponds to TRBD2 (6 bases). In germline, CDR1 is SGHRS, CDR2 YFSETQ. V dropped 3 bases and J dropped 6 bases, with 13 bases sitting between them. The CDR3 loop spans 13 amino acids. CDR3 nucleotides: TGCGCCAGCAGCTGGTCCCGGAGGGGCGAGCAGTACTTC. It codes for CASSWSRRGEQYF.

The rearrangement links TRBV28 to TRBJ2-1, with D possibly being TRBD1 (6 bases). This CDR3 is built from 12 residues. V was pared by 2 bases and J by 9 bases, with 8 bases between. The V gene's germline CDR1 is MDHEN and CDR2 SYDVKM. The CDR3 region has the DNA TGTGCCAGCAGTTTACCAGGGGTTGAGCAGTTCTTC. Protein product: CASSLPGVEQFF.

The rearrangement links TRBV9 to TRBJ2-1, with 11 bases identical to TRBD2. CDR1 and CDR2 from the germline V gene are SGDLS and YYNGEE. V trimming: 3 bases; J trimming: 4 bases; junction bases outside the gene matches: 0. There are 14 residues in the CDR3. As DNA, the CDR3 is TGTGCCAGCAGCGCTAGCGGGGGGTACAATGAGCAGTTCTTC. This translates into CASSASGGYNEQFF.

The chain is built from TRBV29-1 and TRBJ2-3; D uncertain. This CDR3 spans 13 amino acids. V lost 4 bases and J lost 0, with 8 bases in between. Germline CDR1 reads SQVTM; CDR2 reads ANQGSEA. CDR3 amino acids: CSVGGGSTDTQYF. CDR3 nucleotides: TGCAGCGTTGGAGGTGGAAGCACAGATACGCAGTATTTT.

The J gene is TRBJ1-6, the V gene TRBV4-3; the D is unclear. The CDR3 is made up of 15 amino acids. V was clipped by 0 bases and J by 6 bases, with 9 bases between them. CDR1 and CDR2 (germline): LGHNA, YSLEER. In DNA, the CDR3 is TGCGCCAGCAGCCAAGATTGGGAGGGTAATTCACCCCTCCACTTT. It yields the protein CASSQDWEGNSPLHF.

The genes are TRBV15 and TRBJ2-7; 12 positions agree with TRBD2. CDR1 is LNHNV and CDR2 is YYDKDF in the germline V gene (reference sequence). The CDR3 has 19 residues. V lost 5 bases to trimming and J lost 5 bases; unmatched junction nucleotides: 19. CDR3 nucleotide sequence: TGTGCCACCAGCTCCCTTAAACCGAGGCTAGCGGGGGGGTTCCACGAGCAGTACTTC. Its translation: CATSSLKPRLAGGFHEQYF.

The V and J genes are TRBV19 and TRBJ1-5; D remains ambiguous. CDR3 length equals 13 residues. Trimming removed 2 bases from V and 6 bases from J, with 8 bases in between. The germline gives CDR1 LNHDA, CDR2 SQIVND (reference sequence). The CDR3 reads CASSINGVQPQHF. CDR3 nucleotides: TGTGCCAGTAGTATAAATGGTGTTCAGCCCCAGCATTTT.

The CDR3 loop is CASSLTGTQPQHF. The CDR3 DNA sequence: TGTGCCAGCAGCCTTACAGGGACCCAGCCCCAGCATTTT. The chain has TRBV7-8 and TRBJ1-5; a weak D match, TRBD1 (6 bases). V was trimmed by 5 bases and J by 7 bases, leaving 12 bases between them. The V gene's germline CDR1 is SGHVS and CDR2 FQNEAQ. The CDR3 runs 13 residues.

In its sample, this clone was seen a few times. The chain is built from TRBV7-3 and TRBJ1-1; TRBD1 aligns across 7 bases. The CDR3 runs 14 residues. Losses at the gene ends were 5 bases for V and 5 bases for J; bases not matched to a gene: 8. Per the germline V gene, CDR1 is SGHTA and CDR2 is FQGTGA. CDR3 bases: TGTGCCAGCAGCAAAAACAGGGGAGGGACTGAAGCTTTCTTT. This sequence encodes CASSKNRGGTEAFF.

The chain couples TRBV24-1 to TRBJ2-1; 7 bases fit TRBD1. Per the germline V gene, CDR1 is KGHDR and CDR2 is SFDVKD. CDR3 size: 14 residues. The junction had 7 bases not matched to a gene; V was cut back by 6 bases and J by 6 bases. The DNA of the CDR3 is TGTGCCACCAGTAAGACAGGGCGCCCCAATGAGCAGTTCTTC. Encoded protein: CATSKTGRPNEQFF.